These 2 T cell receptor beta chains originate from one sample sequenced in a study of cytomegalovirus exposure and HLA in healthy donors. The primer mix had 60 Vbeta and 13 Jbeta primers. Libraries were prepared by immunoSEQ multiplex PCR; TCRdb keeps only in-frame clonotypes and omits some of them. The sample records about 120,000 clones, 15% being singletons. Sequencing input: PBMCs. The receptors stem from a woman aged 18-29 years in good health and CMV-seronegative.

Concerning this clone: Other DNA sequences of this sample code for an identical CDR3. This rearrangement joins TRBV5-6 to TRBJ1-5; D is possibly TRBD1 (6 bases). V lost 0 bases and J 2 bases, leaving 9 bases between the germline ends. Germline CDR1 SGHDT, CDR2 YYEEEE. The CDR3 has 15 residues. The DNA for the CDR3 is TGTGCCAGCAGCTTGGCGGGGGGCGGCAATCAGCCCCAGCATTTT. This codes for CASSLAGGGNQPQHF.

This chain joins TRBV11-3 and TRBJ2-1; tentatively, D is TRBD1 (5 bases). The length of the CDR3 is 15 residues. Trimming stripped 0 bases from V and 3 bases from J, with 9 bases between. Germline assignment: CDR1 SGHNT and CDR2 YENEEA. The CDR3 region is CASSLDRQLYNEQFF. In nucleotides, the CDR3 is TGTGCCAGCAGCTTAGATAGACAGCTCTACAATGAGCAGTTCTTC.